The clone carrying this T cell receptor (beta chain) was counted once. In the original processing: Reference gene primer amplification gave estimated nucleated cell counts. Profiling relied on immunoSEQ multiplex PCR, and the TCRdb table lists in-frame clones only, not all of them. V, J and clone size are taken as reported in that table, and D and trimming were inferred from the DNA itself. The sample lists around 200,000 clones; 80% to 85% were seen once. This CDR3 spans 15 amino acids. Trimming removed 5 bases from V and 5 bases from J; junction bases left unmatched: 11. The germline V gene encodes CDR1 MNHEY and CDR2 SVGEGT. The data belong to a study of blood T cell repertoires in COVID-19. On the study more broadly: Acute-phase and convalescent COVID-19 samples originated in the United States, Italy and Spain. T cells, B-cell-depleted T cells, or PBMCs provided the cDNA or gDNA that served as material.

The chain links TRBV6-2 or TRBV6-3 to TRBJ2-5, with TRBD1 matching over 7 bases. The sequencing input was peripheral blood. This TCR was sampled from a woman older than 75 with active or convalescent COVID-19. CDR3 coding DNA: TGTGCCAGCAGTACGCCGGGACAGCCCGGGGAGACCCAGTACTTC. Encoded protein: CASSTPGQPGETQYF.